A single sample gave rise to the 2 T cell receptor beta chains below, sequenced in a study of blood T cell repertoires in COVID-19. The repertoire was sequenced with immunoSEQ multiplex PCR; TCRdb's copy has only in-frame clones and lacks some. The sample shows some 74,000 clones, roughly 88% of them seen only once. What was sequenced was peripheral blood. The receptor set was obtained from a man aged 50 to 60 with acute or convalescent COVID-19.

This sequence joins TRBV18 and TRBJ1-2; the match to TRBD1 covers 12 bases. J gave up 3 bases and V 4 bases, and 9 bases lay outside the gene matches. CDR3 length: 17 residues. The V gene's germline CDR1 is KGHSH and CDR2 LQKENI. CDR3: CASSRNPGQGADYGYTF. The CDR3 DNA sequence: TGTGCCAGCTCACGTAACCCGGGACAGGGGGCGGACTATGGCTACACCTTC.

The CDR3 here is CASSRLVGEPYEQYF. The DNA for the CDR3 is TGTGCCAGCAGCCGACTAGTGGGGGAACCCTACGAGCAGTACTTC. The chain uses TRBV2 and TRBJ2-7, with D maybe TRBD2 (6 bases). V gave up 6 bases and J gave up 2 bases, with 17 bases separating them. Germline assignment: CDR1 SNHLY and CDR2 FYNNEI. CDR3 length: 15 residues.